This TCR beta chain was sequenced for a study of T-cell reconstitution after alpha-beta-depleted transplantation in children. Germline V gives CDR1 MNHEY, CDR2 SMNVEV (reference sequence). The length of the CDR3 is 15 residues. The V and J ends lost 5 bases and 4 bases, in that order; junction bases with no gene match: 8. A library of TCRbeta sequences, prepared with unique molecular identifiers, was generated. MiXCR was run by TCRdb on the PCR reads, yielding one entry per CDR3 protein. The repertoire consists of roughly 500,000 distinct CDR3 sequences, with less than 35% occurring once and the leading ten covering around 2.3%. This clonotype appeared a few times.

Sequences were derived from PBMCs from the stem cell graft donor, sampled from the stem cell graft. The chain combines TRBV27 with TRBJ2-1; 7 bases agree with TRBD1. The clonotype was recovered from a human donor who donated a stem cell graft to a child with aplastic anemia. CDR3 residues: CASSPRTGVYNEQFF. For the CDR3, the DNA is TGTGCCAGCAGTCCGCGGACAGGTGTGTACAATGAGCAGTTCTTC.